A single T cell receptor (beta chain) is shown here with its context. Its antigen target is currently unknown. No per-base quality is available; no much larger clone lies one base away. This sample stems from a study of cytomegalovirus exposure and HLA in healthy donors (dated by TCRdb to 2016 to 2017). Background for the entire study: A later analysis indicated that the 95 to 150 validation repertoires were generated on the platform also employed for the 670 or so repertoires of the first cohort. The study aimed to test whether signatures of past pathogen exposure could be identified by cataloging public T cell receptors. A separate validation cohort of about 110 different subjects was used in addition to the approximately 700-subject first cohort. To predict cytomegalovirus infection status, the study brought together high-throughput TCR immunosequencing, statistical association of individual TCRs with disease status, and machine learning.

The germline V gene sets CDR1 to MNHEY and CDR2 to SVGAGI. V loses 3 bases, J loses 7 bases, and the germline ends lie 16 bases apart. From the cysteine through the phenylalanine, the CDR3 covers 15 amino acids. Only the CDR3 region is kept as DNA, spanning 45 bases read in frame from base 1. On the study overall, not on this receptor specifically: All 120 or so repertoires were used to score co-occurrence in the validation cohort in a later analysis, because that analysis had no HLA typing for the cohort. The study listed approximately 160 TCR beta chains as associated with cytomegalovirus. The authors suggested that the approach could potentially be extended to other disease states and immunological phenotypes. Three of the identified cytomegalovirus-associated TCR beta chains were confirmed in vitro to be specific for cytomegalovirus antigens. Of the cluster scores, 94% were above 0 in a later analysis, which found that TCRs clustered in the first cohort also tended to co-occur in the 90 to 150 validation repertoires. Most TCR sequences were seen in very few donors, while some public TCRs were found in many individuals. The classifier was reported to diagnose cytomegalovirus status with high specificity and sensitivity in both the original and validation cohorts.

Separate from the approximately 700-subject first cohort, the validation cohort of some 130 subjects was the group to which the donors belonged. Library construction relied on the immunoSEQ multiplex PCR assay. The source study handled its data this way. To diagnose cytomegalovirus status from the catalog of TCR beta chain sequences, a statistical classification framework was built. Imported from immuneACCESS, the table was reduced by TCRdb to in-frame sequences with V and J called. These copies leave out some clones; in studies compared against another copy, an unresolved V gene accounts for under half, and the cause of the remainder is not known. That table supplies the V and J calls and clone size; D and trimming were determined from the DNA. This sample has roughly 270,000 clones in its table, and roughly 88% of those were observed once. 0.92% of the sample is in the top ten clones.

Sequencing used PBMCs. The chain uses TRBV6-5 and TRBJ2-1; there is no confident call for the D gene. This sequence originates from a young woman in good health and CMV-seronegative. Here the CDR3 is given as CASSYPGLPRNEQFF. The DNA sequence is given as TGTGCCAGCAGTTATCCCGGGTTGCCTCGGAATGAGCAGTTCTTC.